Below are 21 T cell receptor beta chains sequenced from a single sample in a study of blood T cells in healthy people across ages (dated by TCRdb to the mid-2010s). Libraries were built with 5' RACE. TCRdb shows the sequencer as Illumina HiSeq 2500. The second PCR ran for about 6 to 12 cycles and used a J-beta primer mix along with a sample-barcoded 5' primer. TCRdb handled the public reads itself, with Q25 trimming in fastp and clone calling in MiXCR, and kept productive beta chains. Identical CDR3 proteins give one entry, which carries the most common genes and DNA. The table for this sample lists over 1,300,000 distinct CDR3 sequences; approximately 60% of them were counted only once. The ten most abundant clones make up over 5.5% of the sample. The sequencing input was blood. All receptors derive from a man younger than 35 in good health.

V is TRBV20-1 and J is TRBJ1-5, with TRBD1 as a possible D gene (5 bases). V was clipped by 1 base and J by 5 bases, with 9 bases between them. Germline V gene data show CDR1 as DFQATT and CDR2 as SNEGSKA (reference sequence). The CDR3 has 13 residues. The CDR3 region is CSARVTDYQPQHF. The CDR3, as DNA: TGCAGTGCTAGAGTGACAGATTATCAGCCCCAGCATTTT.

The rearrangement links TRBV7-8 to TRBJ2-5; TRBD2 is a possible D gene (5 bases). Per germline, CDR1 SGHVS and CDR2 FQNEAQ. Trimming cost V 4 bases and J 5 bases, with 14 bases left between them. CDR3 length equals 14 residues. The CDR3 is CASSYSGQMETQYF. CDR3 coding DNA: TGTGCCAGCAGCTACAGCGGCCAAATGGAGACCCAGTACTTC.

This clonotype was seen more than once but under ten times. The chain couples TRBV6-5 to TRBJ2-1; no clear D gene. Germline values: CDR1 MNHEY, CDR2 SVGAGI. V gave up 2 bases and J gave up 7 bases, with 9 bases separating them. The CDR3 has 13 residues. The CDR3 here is CASSYRRSNEQFF. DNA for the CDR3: TGTGCCAGCAGTTACAGAAGATCAAATGAGCAGTTCTTC.

The CDR3 reads CASSLARAAPYEQYF. Written as DNA, the CDR3 is TGTGCCAGCAGCTTAGCGAGGGCAGCCCCCTACGAGCAGTACTTC. The V and J genes are TRBV7-2 and TRBJ2-7; TRBD2 might be the D (5 bases). The CDR3 spans 15 residues. The germline CDR1 and CDR2 sequences are SGHTA and FQGNSA. V lost 0 bases, J lost 2 bases, and 11 bases lay in between.

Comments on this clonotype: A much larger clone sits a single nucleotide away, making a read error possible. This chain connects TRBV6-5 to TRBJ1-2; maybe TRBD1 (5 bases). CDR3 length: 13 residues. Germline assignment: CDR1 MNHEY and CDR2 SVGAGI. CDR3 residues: CASSDSVNYGCTF. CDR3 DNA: TGTGCCAGCAGTGACAGCGTCAACTATGGCTGCACCTTC.

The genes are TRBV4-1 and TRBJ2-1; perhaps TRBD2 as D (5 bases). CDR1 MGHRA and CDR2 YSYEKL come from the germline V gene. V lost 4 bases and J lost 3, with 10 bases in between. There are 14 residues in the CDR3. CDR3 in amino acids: CASSLREHYNEQFF. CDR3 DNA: TGCGCCAGCAGCCTCCGGGAACACTACAATGAGCAGTTCTTC.

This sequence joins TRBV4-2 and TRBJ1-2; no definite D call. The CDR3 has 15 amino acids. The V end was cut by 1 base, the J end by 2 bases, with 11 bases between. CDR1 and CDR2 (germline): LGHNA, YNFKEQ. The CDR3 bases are TGTGCCAGCAGCCAAGGTCTTTCGGGAAACTATGGCTACACCTTC. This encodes CASSQGLSGNYGYTF.

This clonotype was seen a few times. Here the CDR3 reads CASSRAGQGYDEQYF. DNA for the CDR3: TGTGCCAGCAGTCGCGCGGGACAGGGTTACGACGAGCAGTACTTC. The gene calls are TRBV12-3 or TRBV12-4 and TRBJ2-7; 9 nucleotides match TRBD1. Trimming removed 5 bases from V and 5 bases from J; junction bases left unmatched: 10. This CDR3 has 15 residues.

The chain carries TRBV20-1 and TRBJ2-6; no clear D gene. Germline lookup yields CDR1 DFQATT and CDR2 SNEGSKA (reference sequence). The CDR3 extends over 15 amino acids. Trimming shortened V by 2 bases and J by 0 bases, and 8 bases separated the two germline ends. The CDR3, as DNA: TGCAGTGCTAGACTGGAGCGCTCTGGGGCCAACGTCCTGACTTTC. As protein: CSARLERSGANVLTF.

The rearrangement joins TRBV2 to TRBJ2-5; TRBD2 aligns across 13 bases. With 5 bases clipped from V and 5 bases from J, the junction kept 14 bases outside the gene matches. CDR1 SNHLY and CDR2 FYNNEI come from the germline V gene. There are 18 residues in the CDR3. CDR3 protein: CASSYKLAGGPDRETQYF. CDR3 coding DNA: TGTGCCAGCAGTTATAAACTAGCGGGAGGGCCGGATCGCGAGACCCAGTACTTC.

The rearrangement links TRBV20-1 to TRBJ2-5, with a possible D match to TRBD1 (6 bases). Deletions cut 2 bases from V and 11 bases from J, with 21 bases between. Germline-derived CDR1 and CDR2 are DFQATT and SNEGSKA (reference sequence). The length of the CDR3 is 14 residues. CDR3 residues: CSARPGQLHNEQYF. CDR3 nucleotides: TGCAGTGCTAGACCTGGACAGCTCCACAATGAGCAGTACTTC.

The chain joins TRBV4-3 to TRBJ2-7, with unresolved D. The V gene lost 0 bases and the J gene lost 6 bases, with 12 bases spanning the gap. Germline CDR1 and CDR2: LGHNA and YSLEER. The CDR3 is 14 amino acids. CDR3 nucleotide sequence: TGCGCCAGCAGCCAAGATTGGGCTCCATCCGAGCAGTACTTC. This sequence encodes CASSQDWAPSEQYF.

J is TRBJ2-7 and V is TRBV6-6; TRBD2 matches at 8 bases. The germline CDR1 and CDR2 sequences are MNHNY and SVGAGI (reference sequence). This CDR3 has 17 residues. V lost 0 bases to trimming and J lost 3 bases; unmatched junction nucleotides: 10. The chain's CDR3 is CASSYSGLAGSHYEQYF. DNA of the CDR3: TGTGCCAGCAGTTACTCGGGTCTAGCGGGCAGTCACTACGAGCAGTACTTC.

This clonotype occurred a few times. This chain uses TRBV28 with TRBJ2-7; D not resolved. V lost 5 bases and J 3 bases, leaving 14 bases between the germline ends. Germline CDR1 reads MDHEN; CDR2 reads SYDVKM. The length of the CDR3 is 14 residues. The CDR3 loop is CASSPDTFLYEQYF. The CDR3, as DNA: TGTGCCAGCAGTCCAGACACTTTCCTCTACGAGCAGTACTTC.

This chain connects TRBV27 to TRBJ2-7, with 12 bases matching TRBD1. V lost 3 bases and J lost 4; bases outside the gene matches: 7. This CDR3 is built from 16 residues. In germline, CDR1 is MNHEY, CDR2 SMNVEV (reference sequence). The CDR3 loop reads CASSLGPGQGAYEQYF. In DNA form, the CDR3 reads TGTGCCAGCAGTTTGGGGCCGGGACAGGGGGCTTACGAGCAGTACTTC.

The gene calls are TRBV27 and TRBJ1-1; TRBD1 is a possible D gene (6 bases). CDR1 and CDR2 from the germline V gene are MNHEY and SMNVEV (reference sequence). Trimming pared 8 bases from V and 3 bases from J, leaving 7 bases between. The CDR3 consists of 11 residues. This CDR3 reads CASRGHTEAFF. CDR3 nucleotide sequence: TGTGCCAGCCGGGGGCACACTGAAGCTTTCTTT.

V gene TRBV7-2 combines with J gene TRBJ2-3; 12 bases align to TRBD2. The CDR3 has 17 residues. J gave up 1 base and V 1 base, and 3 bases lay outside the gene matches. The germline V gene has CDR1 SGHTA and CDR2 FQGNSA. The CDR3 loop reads CASSLVRLAGGTDTQYF. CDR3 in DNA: TGTGCCAGCAGCTTAGTTCGACTAGCGGGAGGCACAGATACGCAGTATTTT. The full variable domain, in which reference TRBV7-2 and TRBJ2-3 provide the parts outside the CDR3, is GAGVSQSPSNKVTEKGKDVELRCDPISGHTALYWYRQSLGQGLEFLIYFQGNSAPDKSGLPSDRFSAERTGGSVSTLTIQRTQQEDSAVYLCASSLVRLAGGTDTQYFGPGTRLTVL.

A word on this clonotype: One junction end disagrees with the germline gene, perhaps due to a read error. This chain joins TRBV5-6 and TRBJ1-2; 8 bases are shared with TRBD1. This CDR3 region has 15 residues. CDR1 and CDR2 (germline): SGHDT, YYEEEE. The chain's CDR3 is CAGSPGDRPNYGYTF. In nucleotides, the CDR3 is TGTGCCGGCAGCCCCGGGGACAGGCCAAACTATGGCTACACCTTC.

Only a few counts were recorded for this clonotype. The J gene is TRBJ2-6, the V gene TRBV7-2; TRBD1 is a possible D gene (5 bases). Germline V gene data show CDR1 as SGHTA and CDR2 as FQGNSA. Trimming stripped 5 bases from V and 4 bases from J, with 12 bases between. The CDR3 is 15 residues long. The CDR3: CASSPLGAGANVLTF. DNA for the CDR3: TGTGCCAGCAGCCCTCTAGGGGCCGGGGCCAACGTCCTGACTTTC.

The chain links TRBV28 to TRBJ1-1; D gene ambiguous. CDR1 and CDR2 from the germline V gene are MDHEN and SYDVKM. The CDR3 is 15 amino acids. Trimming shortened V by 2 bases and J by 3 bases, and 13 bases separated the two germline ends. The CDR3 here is CASSLRGLLDTEAFF. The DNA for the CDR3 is TGTGCCAGCAGTTTAAGAGGGCTCTTGGACACTGAAGCTTTCTTT.

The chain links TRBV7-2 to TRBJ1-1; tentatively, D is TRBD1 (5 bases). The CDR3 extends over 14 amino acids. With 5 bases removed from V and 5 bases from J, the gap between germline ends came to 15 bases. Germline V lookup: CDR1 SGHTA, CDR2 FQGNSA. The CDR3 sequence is CASSPQTVRTEAFF. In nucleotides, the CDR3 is TGTGCCAGCAGCCCACAGACAGTGCGAACTGAAGCTTTCTTT.